The rows below give T cell receptor beta chains drawn from one sample of a study of Graves' ophthalmopathy and Graves' hyperthyroidism. From the multiplex PCR reads, TCRdb called clonotypes with MiXCR, one entry per CDR3 protein. The table records about 150,000 distinct CDR3 sequences, 37% of them present only once. The sample taken for sequencing was peripheral blood. All receptors come from a woman aged 40 to 49 with Graves' ophthalmopathy. CDR3s include the opening cysteine and the closing phenylalanine or tryptophan. D genes are given only for firm matches. For some rows the clone size is stated as once, few or many, or as a class when expanded; others skip it.

v_call: TRBV20-1; d_call: TRBD2; j_call: TRBJ2-2; clone_size: many; cdr3_nt: TGCAGTGCCAGGACTAGCGGGAGGGCCACCGGGGAGCTGTTTTTT; cdr3_aa: CSARTSGRATGELFF
v_call: TRBV12-3/TRBV12-4; d_call: -; j_call: TRBJ2-7; clone_size: -; cdr3_nt: TGTGCCAGCAGCCGACGGGGGCAGTACTCCTACGAGCAGTACTTC; cdr3_aa: CASSRRGQYSYEQYF
v_call: TRBV3-1; d_call: TRBD2; j_call: TRBJ2-7; clone_size: many; cdr3_nt: TGTGCCAGCAGCTATGGACTAGCGCACTACGAGCAGTACTTC; cdr3_aa: CASSYGLAHYEQYF
v_call: TRBV28; d_call: -; j_call: TRBJ2-5; clone_size: -; cdr3_nt: TGTGCCAGCTCGCTCCGGCCAGGGGATCCCCAAGAGACCCAGTACTTC; cdr3_aa: CASSLRPGDPQETQYF
v_call: TRBV12-3/TRBV12-4; d_call: -; j_call: TRBJ2-7; clone_size: once; cdr3_nt: TGTGCCAGCAGTTGGGGTCGGAGCGGCTACGAGCAGTACTTC; cdr3_aa: CASSWGRSGYEQYF
v_call: TRBV2; d_call: -; j_call: TRBJ2-7; clone_size: many; cdr3_nt: TGTGCCAGCAGACGGACGCCCCCCTACGAGCAGTACTTC; cdr3_aa: CASRRTPPYEQYF
v_call: TRBV6-2/TRBV6-3; d_call: -; j_call: TRBJ1-1; clone_size: -; cdr3_nt: TGTGCCAGCAGTTACTCCCATAAGAACACTGAAGCTTTCTTT; cdr3_aa: CASSYSHKNTEAFF
v_call: TRBV13; d_call: -; j_call: TRBJ2-7; clone_size: many; cdr3_nt: TGTGCCAGCAGCCTGACAGATTACGAGCAGTACTTC; cdr3_aa: CASSLTDYEQYF
v_call: TRBV28; d_call: -; j_call: TRBJ1-2; clone_size: -; cdr3_nt: TGTGCCAGCAGTTGGGGAGATGATGGCTACACCTTC; cdr3_aa: CASSWGDDGYTF
v_call: TRBV12-3/TRBV12-4; d_call: TRBD1; j_call: TRBJ1-1; clone_size: -; cdr3_nt: TGTGCCAGCGGGGACAGGGGGGAAGCTTTCTTT; cdr3_aa: CASGDRGEAFF
v_call: TRBV28; d_call: -; j_call: TRBJ2-7; clone_size: many; cdr3_nt: TGTGCCAGCAGGGAGGGGGAGAACGAGCAGTACTTC; cdr3_aa: CASREGENEQYF
v_call: TRBV7-2; d_call: -; j_call: TRBJ1-1; clone_size: once; cdr3_nt: TGTGCCAGCAGCTCTGACAGATCCACTGAAGCTTTCTTT; cdr3_aa: CASSSDRSTEAFF
v_call: TRBV29-1; d_call: TRBD1; j_call: TRBJ1-2; clone_size: many; cdr3_nt: TGCAGCGTTGATCCCGGGGGACAGGGGACGGGTGGCTACACCTTC; cdr3_aa: CSVDPGGQGTGGYTF
v_call: TRBV28; d_call: -; j_call: TRBJ1-2; clone_size: many; cdr3_nt: TGTGCCAGCAGTCCCCTCGGGAGTAACTATGGCTACACCTTC; cdr3_aa: CASSPLGSNYGYTF